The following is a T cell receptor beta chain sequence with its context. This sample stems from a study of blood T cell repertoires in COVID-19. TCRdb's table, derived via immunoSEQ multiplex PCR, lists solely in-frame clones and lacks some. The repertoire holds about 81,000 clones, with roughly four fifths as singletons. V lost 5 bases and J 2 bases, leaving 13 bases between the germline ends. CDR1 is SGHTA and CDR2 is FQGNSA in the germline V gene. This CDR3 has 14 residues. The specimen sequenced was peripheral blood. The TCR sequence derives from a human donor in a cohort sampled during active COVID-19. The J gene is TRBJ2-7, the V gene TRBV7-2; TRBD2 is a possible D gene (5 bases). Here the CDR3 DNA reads TGTGCCAGCAGCGCCGGGGAACCACCCTACGAGCAGTACTTC. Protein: CASSAGEPPYEQYF.